The 8 T cell receptor beta chains presented below share a single source sample, sequenced in a study of blood T cell repertoires in COVID-19. The protocol was immunoSEQ multiplex PCR, while the TCRdb copy is restricted to in-frame clones and leaves out a portion. This table has 40,000 to 50,000 clones, more than 90% appearing once. The sample taken for sequencing was peripheral blood. The receptors derive from a man between 65 and 80 years old with active COVID-19.

The rearrangement uses TRBV7-9 and TRBJ2-1; weak D call: TRBD2 (5 bases). V lost 2 bases to trimming and J lost 6 bases, with 11 bases between them. Germline V CDR1 and CDR2: SEHNR, FQNEAQ (reference sequence). The CDR3 loop spans 14 amino acids. CDR3 region: CASSLSFSGNEQFF. As DNA, the CDR3 is TGTGCCAGCAGCTTATCGTTCAGCGGCAATGAGCAGTTCTTC.

CDR3 coding DNA: TGTGCCAGCAGAACCGGGACAGGGGTCGCTGGCTACACCTTC. Residues: CASRTGTGVAGYTF. The chain is built from TRBV6-5 and TRBJ1-2, with 10 bases fitting TRBD1. The CDR3 length is 14 residues. V was pared by 6 bases and J by 7 bases, with 8 bases of the junction left unmatched. Per the germline V gene, CDR1 is MNHEY and CDR2 is SVGAGI.

This chain links TRBV28 with TRBJ1-1, with D unresolved. V lost 7 bases to trimming and J lost 3 bases, with 6 bases between them. CDR1 is MDHEN, CDR2 SYDVKM, per germline. The CDR3 is 11 residues long. The CDR3 sequence: CASNSDTEAFF. The CDR3 DNA reads as TGTGCCAGCAACTCGGACACTGAAGCTTTCTTT.

This sequence joins TRBV6-6 and TRBJ2-7; 11 bases align to TRBD2. The CDR3 has 14 residues. From germline, CDR1 is MNHNY and CDR2 SVGAGI (reference sequence). With 8 bases clipped from V and 2 bases from J, the junction kept 5 bases outside the gene matches. CDR3 protein: CASGRLAGTYEQYF. The DNA for the CDR3 is TGTGCCAGCGGCCGACTAGCGGGGACCTACGAGCAGTACTTC.

The chain couples TRBV9 to TRBJ2-7; weak D call: TRBD2 (5 bases). Germline CDR1 and CDR2: SGDLS and YYNGEE. Between the trimmed V and J ends, which lost 0 bases and 2 bases, there was a span of 9 bases. CDR3 length equals 14 residues. Written as DNA, the CDR3 is TGTGCCAGCAGCGTAGGGACTGGAGCCTACGAGCAGTACTTC. Its translation is CASSVGTGAYEQYF.

The chain combines TRBV11-3 with TRBJ2-1; D is undetermined. The CDR3 spans 14 residues. Germline V gives CDR1 SGHNT, CDR2 YENEEA. The ends were cut back, 1 base at V and 8 bases at J, with 12 bases in the middle. The CDR3 is CASSLGAFGDEQFF. The CDR3 DNA reads TGTGCCAGCAGCTTAGGTGCCTTCGGAGATGAGCAGTTCTTC.

The chain is built from TRBV19 and TRBJ1-3; D remains unclear. The CDR3 has 15 amino acids. Trimming stripped 4 bases from V and 3 bases from J, with 13 bases between. Germline CDR1 is LNHDA and CDR2 is SQIVND (reference sequence). The CDR3 spells CASSNRRVDGNTIYF. In nucleotides, the CDR3 is TGTGCCAGTAGTAACCGAAGAGTCGATGGAAACACCATATATTTT.

The chain has TRBV2 and TRBJ1-3, with D hard to call. This CDR3 region has 14 residues. Trimming stripped 8 bases from V and 2 bases from J, with 13 bases between. Germline V gene lookup returns CDR1 SNHLY and CDR2 FYNNEI. In DNA, the CDR3 is TGTGCCAGCCTAAGGAGGGATACTGGAAACACCATATATTTT. This sequence encodes CASLRRDTGNTIYF.